This TCR beta chain was sequenced in a study of T-cell reconstitution after alpha-beta-depleted transplantation in children. Study results and limitations: By one year post-transplant, T-cell counts and diversity largely arose from T cells that were newly produced. It was surviving recipient T cells and thymic progenitors that gave some patients high TCRbeta diversity at day 60. About two months after transplant, alpha-beta T cells reportedly came from several hundred expanded graft clones.

Germline V gene sequence: CDR1 SEHNR, CDR2 FQNEAQ (reference sequence). This CDR3 contains 11 residues. Trimming pared 5 bases from V and 10 bases from J, leaving 9 bases between. Library preparation (for TCRbeta) was performed with unique molecular identifiers. TCRdb re-called the PCR reads with MiXCR, one entry per CDR3 protein. The data contain some 440,000 distinct CDR3 sequences, around 15% of them singletons. In this sample, this clonotype turned up many times. Its antigen remains unknown. The clonotype comes from a boy under two years old who had a stem cell transplant for Wiskott-Aldrich syndrome, so the T cells may come from the graft donor. V and J are TRBV7-9 and TRBJ2-1, with D possibly matching TRBD1 (6 bases). Specimen: PBMCs, mostly from graft donor cells, collected 360 days after TCRalphabeta/CD19-depleted stem cell transplant. The CDR3 DNA reads as TGTGCCAGCAGCAATAGGGGGGAGCAGTTCTTC. Encoded protein: CASSNRGEQFF.